The TCR beta chain described here comes from a study of blood T cell repertoires in COVID-19. Study summary: The origin of the acute and convalescent COVID-19 samples was the United States, Italy and Spain.

In the source study's methods: Researchers report that nucleated cell counts were estimated from reference gene primer amplification. Profiling relied on immunoSEQ multiplex PCR, and the TCRdb table lists in-frame clones only, not all of them. V and J calls and clone size are copied from that table; D and trimming were computed from the DNA. The sample records about 280,000 clones, approximately 90% being singletons. The CDR3 totals 12 residues. The ends lost 11 bases at V and 5 bases at J; junction bases unmatched: 5. The rearrangement uses TRBV12-3 or TRBV12-4 and TRBJ1-1, with 10 bases that match TRBD1. The clonotype comes from a man aged 40-50 years with acute or convalescent COVID-19. Input material: peripheral blood. The CDR3 reads CASTGGWTEAFF. CDR3 DNA sequence: TGTGCCTCGACAGGGGGCTGGACTGAAGCTTTCTTT.